Only one count was recorded for the clone carrying this T cell receptor beta chain. Single viable CD3+CD4+CD8-CD45RO+ cells were sorted as the memory CD4+ T cells. The record originates from a study of memory CD4+ T cells and cytomegalovirus serostatus. Trimming at V came to 4 bases and at J to 0 bases, leaving 7 bases not matched to a gene. Germline V gives CDR1 SGHKS, CDR2 YYEKEE (reference sequence). The CDR3 contains 17 residues. Using immunoSEQ multiplex PCR, the repertoire was profiled, and TCRdb retains in-frame clones only, with some absent. The data show 65,000 to 95,000 clones, approximately 80% seen once.

Sequenced material: memory CD4+ T cells from blood. The sequence was obtained from an adult in good health and CMV-seronegative. The chain couples TRBV5-5 to TRBJ2-6; 7 bases line up with TRBD1. Here the CDR3 reads CASSPGQASSGANVLTF. The CDR3 bases are TGTGCCAGCAGCCCCGGACAGGCTAGCTCTGGGGCCAACGTCCTGACTTTC.